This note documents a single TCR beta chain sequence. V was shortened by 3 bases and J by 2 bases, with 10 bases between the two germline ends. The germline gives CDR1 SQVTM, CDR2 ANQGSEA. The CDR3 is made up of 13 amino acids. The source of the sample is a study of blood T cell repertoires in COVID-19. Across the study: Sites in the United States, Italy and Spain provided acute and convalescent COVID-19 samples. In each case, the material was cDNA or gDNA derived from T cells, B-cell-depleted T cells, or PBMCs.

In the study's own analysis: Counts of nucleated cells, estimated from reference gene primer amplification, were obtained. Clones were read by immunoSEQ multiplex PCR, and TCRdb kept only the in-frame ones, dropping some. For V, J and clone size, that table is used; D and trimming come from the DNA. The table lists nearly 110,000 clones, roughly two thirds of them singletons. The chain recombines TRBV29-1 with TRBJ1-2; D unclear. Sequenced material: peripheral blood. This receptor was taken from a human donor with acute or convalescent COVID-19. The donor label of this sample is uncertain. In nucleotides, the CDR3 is TGCAGCGTTGAGGAACAGAGAAACTATGGCTACACCTTC. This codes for CSVEEQRNYGYTF.